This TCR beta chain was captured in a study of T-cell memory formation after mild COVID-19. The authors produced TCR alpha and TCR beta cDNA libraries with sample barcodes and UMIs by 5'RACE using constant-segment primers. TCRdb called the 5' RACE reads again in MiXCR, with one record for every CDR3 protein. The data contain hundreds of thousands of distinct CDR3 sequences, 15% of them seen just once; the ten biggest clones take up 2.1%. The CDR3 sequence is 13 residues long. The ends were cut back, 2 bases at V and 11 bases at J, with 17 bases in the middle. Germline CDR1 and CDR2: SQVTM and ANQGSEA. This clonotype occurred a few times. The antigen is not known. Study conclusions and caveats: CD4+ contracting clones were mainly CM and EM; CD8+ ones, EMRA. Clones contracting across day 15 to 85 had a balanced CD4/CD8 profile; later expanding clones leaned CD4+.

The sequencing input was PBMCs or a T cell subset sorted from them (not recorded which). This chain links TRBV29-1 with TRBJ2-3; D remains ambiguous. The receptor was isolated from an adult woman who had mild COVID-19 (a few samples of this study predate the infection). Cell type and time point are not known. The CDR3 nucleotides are TGCAGCGTTGAAATAGCCCCCGGTGGTGTGCAGTATTTT. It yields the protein CSVEIAPGGVQYF.